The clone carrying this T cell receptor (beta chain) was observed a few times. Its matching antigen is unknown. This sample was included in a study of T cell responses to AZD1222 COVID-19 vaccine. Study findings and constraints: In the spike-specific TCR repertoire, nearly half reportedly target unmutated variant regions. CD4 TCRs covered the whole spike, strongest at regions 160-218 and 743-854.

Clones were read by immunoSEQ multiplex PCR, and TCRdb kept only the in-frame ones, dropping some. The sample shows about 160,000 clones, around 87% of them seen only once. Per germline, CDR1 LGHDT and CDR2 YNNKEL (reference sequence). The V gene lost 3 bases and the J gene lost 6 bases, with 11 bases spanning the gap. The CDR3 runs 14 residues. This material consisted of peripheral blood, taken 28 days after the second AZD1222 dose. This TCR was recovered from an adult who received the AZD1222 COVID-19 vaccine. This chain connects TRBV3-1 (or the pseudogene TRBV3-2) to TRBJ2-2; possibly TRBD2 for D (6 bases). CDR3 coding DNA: TGTGCCAGCAGCCACCGTCTAGCGTCCGGGGAGCTGTTTTTT. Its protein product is CASSHRLASGELFF.